This TCR beta chain appears in the sequencing data of a study of blood T cells in healthy people across ages. At the level of the study: Template switching recovered approximately one barcoded beta molecule for every two T cells. General study points: Higher diversity, along with more naive CD4+ cells, distinguished long-lived donors from aged donors.

A J-beta primer mix and a sample-barcoded 5' primer were used in a second PCR of roughly 6 to 12 cycles. TCRdb called the 5' RACE reads again in MiXCR, with one record for every CDR3 protein. Of about 670,000 distinct CDR3 sequences listed, less than 45% are singletons. V shed 6 bases and J shed 3 bases, with 13 bases lying between them. Germline V gives CDR1 MDHEN, CDR2 SYDVKM. The CDR3 totals 14 residues. Turning to this clonotype: The antigen remains undetermined.

The chain combines TRBV28 with TRBJ2-3; D unclear. Sequencing input: blood. This receptor was taken from an elderly man in good health. The CDR3 coding sequence is TGTGCCAGCAGGGAAGAAGGGCGGACAGATACGCAGTATTTT. Translating gives CASREEGRTDTQYF.